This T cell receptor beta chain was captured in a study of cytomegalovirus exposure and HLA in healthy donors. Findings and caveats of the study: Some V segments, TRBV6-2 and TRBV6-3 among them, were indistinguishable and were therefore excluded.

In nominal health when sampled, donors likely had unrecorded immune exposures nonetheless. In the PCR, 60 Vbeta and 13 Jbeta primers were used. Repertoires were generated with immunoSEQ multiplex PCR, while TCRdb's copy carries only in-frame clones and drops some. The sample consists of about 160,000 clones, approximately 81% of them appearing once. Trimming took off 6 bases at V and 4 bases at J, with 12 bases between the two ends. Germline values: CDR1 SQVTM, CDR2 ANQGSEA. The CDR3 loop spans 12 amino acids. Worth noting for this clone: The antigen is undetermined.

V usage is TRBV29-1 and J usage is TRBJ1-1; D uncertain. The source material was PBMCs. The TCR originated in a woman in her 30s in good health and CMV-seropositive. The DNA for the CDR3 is TGCAGCGTCCCTGGTTTCGGCACTGAAGCTTTCTTT. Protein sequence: CSVPGFGTEAFF.